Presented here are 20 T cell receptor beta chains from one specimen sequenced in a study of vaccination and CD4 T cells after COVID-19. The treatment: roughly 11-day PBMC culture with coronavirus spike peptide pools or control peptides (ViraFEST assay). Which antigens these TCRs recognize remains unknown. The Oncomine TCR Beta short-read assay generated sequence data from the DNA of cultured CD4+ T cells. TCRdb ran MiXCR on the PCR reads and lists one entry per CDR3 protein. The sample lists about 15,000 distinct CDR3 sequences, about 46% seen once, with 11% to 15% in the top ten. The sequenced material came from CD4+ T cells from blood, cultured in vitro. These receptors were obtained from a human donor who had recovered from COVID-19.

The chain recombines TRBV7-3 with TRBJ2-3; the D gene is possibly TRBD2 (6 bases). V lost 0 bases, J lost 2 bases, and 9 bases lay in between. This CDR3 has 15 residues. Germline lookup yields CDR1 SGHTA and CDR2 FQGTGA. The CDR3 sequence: CASSLTGGDTDTQYF. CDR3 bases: TGTGCCAGCAGCTTAACGGGCGGGGACACAGATACGCAGTATTTT.

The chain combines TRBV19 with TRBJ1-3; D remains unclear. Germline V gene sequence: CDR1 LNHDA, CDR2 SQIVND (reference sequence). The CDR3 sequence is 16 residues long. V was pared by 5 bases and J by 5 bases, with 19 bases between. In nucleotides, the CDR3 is TGTGCCAGTAGTGCGCTCGCAGCCGGTGACCGAAACACCATATATTTT. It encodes CASSALAAGDRNTIYF.

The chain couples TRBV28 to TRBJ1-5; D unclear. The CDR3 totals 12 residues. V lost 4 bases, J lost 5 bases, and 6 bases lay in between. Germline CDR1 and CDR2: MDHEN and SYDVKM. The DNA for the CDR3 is TGTGCCAGCAGTTCAACAGATCAGCCCCAGCATTTT. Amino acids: CASSSTDQPQHF.

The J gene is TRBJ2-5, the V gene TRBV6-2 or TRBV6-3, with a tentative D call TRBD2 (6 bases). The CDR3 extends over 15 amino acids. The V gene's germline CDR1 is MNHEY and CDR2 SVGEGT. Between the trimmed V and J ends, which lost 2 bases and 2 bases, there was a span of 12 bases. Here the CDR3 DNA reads TGTGCCAGCAGTTACGGTGGGGGGTGGCAAGAGACCCAGTACTTC. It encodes CASSYGGGWQETQYF.

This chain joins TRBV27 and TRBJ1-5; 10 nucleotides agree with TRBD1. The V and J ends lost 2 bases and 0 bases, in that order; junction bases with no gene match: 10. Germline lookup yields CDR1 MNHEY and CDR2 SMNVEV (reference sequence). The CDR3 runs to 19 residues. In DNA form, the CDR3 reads TGTGCCAGCAGTTTACGCGGACAGGGGGGGGGGTATAGCAATCAGCCCCAGCATTTT. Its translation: CASSLRGQGGGYSNQPQHF.

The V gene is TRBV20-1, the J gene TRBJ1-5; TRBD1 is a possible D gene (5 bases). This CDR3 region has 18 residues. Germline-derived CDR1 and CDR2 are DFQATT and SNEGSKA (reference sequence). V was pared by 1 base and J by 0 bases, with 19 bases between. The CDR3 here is CSARAPRDGTYSNQPQHF. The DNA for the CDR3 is TGCAGTGCTAGAGCGCCCCGGGACGGAACTTATAGCAATCAGCCCCAGCATTTT.

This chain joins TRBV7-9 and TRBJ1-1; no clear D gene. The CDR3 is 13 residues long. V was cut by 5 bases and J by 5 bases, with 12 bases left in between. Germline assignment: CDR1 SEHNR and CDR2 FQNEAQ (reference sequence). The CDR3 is CASSLYMGTEAFF. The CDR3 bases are TGTGCCAGCAGCCTCTATATGGGTACTGAAGCTTTCTTT.

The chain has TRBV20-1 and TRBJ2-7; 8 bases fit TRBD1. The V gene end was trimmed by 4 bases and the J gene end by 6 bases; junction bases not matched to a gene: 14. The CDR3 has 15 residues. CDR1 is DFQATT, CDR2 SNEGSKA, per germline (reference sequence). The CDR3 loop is CSATSPRGPHGEQYF. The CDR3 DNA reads TGCAGTGCTACAAGTCCCAGGGGGCCCCACGGCGAGCAGTACTTC.

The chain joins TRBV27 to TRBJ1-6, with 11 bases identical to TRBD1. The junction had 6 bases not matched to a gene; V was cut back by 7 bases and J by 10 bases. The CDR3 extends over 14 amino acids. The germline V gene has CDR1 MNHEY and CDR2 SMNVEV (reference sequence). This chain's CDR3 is CASTGDRGGSPLHF. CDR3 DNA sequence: TGTGCCAGCACCGGGGACAGGGGGGGGTCACCCCTCCACTTT.

CDR3 sequence: CASSLRGTDTQYF. DNA for the CDR3: TGTGCCAGCAGCTTACGAGGCACAGATACGCAGTATTTT. The gene calls are TRBV11-3 and TRBJ2-3; D unclear. Trimming removed 2 bases from V and 1 base from J, with 4 bases in between. The germline V gene encodes CDR1 SGHNT and CDR2 YENEEA. The CDR3 consists of 13 residues.

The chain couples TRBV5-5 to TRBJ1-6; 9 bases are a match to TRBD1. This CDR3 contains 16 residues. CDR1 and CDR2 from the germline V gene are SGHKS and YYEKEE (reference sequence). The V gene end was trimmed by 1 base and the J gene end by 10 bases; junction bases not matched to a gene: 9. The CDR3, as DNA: TGTGCCAGCAGCTTGAGTGGGACAGGGCTTGGATCACCCCTCCACTTT. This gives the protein CASSLSGTGLGSPLHF.

CDR3 nucleotide sequence: TGTGCCAGCAGCCCCACCGGCTGGGCGGGGACAGGGGCCAACGTCCTGACTTTC. This codes for CASSPTGWAGTGANVLTF. This chain connects TRBV11-2 to TRBJ2-6; D assignment may be TRBD1 or TRBD2 (6 bases each). The CDR3 contains 18 residues. Germline V gene sequence: CDR1 SGHAT, CDR2 FQNNGV. The V end lost 5 bases, the J end lost 4 bases, and 21 bases lay between the germline ends.

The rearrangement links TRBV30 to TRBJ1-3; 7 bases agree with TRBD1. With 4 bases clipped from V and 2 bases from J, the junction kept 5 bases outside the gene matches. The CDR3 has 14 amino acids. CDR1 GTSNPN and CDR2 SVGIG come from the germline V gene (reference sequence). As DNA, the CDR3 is TGTGCCTGGACCCCTCAGGGGGCTGGAAACACCATATATTTT. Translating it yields CAWTPQGAGNTIYF.

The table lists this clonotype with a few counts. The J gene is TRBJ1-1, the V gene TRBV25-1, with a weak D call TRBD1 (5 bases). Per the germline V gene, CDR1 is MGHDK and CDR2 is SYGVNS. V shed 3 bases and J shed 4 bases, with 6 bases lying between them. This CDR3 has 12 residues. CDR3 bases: TGTGCCAGCAGTGAGGGGCTCACTGAAGCTTTCTTT. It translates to CASSEGLTEAFF.

The CDR3, as DNA: TGTGCCAGCAGCCCTAGGACAGGGAGGGGCGGCTACACCTTC. Translating gives CASSPRTGRGGYTF. This sequence joins TRBV7-8 and TRBJ1-2; 8 nucleotides line up with TRBD1. Per the germline V gene, CDR1 is SGHVS and CDR2 is FQNEAQ. The V segment lost 5 bases and the J segment 8 bases; nucleotides outside the gene matches: 10. The length of the CDR3 is 14 residues.

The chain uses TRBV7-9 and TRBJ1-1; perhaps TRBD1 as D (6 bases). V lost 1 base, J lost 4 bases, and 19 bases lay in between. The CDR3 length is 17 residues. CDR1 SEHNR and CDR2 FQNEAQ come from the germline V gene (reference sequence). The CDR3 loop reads CASSLGAQGGRRTEAFF. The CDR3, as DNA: TGTGCCAGCAGCTTAGGGGCACAGGGTGGTCGTCGCACTGAAGCTTTCTTT.

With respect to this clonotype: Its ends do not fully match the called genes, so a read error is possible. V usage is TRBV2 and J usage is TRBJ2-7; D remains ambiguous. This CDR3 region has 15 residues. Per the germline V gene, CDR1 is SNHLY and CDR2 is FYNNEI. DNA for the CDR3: TGTGTCAGCAGTGAATATCCACCCAGCTCCTACGAGCAGTACTTC. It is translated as CVSSEYPPSSYEQYF.

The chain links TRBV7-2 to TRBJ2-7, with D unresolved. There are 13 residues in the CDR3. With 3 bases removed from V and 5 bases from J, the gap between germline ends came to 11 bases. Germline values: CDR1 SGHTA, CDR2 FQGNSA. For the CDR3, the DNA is TGTGCCAGCAGCTTTTCCGTCAACGACGAGCAGTACTTC. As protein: CASSFSVNDEQYF.

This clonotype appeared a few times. This chain's CDR3 is CSINRGRDPIKLAKNIQYF. The CDR3 DNA reads TGCAGCATTAACAGGGGGCGCGACCCTATAAAACTAGCCAAAAACATTCAGTACTTC. The chain uses TRBV29-1 and TRBJ2-4, with 9 nucleotides matching TRBD1. CDR3 size: 19 residues. Germline V gene data show CDR1 as SQVTM and CDR2 as ANQGSEA. V dropped 8 bases and J dropped 0; count of bases not matched to a gene: 20.

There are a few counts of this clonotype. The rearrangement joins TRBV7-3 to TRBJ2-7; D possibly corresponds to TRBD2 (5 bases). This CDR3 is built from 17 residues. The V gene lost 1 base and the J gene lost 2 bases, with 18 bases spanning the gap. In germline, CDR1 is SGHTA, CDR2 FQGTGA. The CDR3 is CASSLRHSSDGTYEQYF. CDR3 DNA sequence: TGTGCCAGCAGCTTAAGGCATAGCTCGGACGGGACCTACGAGCAGTACTTC.